Each of the 31 T cell receptor beta chains below was sequenced from the same sample in a study of T cells in Graves' hyperthyroidism and ophthalmopathy. Template material for amplifying TCR beta CDR3 regions consisted of RNA transcripts. RT-PCR in the first round (using the HTBI primer set) targeted the TCR CDR3. MiXCR was run by TCRdb on the multiplex PCR reads, yielding one entry per CDR3 protein. The data contain a few hundred thousand distinct CDR3 sequences, 16% of them seen just once; the ten biggest clones take up about 29%. Source material: blood. Source of these receptors: a woman aged 30 to 39 with Graves' ophthalmopathy.

This clonotype was detected many times. The CDR3 DNA follows: TGCGCCAGCAGCCAAGTTAATCTAGCGGGAGAAGGAAGGTACAATGAGCAGTTCTTC. It codes for CASSQVNLAGEGRYNEQFF. The chain couples TRBV4-3 to TRBJ2-1; 10 bases are shared with TRBD2. CDR3 length equals 19 residues. CDR1 is LGHNA and CDR2 is YSLEER in the germline V gene. V lost 1 base and J lost 4; bases outside the gene matches: 13.

This chain uses TRBV6-2 or TRBV6-3 with TRBJ1-4; possible D gene TRBD1, 6 bases. V lost 5 bases and J 8 bases, leaving 18 bases between the germline ends. The CDR3 is made up of 15 amino acids. CDR1 is MNHEY, CDR2 SVGEGT, per germline. CDR3 sequence: CASSTLQGTNEKLFF. The CDR3 coding sequence is TGTGCCAGCAGTACCTTACAGGGAACAAACGAAAAACTGTTTTTT.

This clonotype showed up just a few times. The chain is built from TRBV30 and TRBJ2-2, with TRBD1 matching over 8 bases. Germline CDR1 is GTSNPN and CDR2 is SVGIG (reference sequence). The trim removed 5 bases at V and 2 bases at J, leaving 7 bases unmatched. CDR3 length: 15 amino acids. CDR3 residues: CAWDPQGANTGELFF. The CDR3, as DNA: TGTGCCTGGGACCCCCAGGGGGCAAACACCGGGGAGCTGTTTTTT.

The table lists this clonotype with many counts. The V and J genes are TRBV7-3 and TRBJ1-1, with 7 bases matching TRBD1. CDR1 is SGHTA and CDR2 is FQGTGA in the germline V gene. With 5 bases clipped from V and 0 bases from J, the junction kept 3 bases outside the gene matches. The CDR3 length is 14 residues. CDR3 sequence reads: CASSQQGLNTEAFF. In DNA, the CDR3 is TGTGCCAGCAGCCAACAGGGGCTGAACACTGAAGCTTTCTTT.

This clonotype came up many times. The chain recombines TRBV5-6 with TRBJ2-1; 8 positions agree with TRBD1. The CDR3 runs to 13 residues. In germline, CDR1 is SGHDT, CDR2 YYEEEE. J lost 11 bases, V lost 2 bases, and 6 bases had no gene match. The CDR3 spells CASSFGQGVQQFF. The CDR3 DNA reads TGTGCCAGCAGCTTTGGACAGGGAGTTCAGCAGTTCTTC.

This clonotype was observed many times. V is TRBV28 and J is TRBJ1-1; the D is unclear. The germline gives CDR1 MDHEN, CDR2 SYDVKM. The CDR3 is made up of 14 amino acids. The V end was cut by 4 bases, the J end by 1 base, with 10 bases between. This CDR3 is CASSYQSRNTEAFF. CDR3 DNA sequence: TGTGCCAGCAGTTACCAGTCGCGGAACACTGAAGCTTTCTTT.

This clonotype was seen many times. This chain connects TRBV20-1 to TRBJ2-5; D might be TRBD2 (5 bases). The V gene lost 6 bases and the J gene lost 5 bases, with 22 bases spanning the gap. Looked up from germline, CDR1 is DFQATT and CDR2 is SNEGSKA (reference sequence). The CDR3 has 15 residues. The CDR3 sequence: CSAIPGGRAWETQYF. Here the CDR3 DNA reads TGCAGTGCCATTCCCGGAGGCCGAGCCTGGGAGACCCAGTACTTC.

This clonotype was seen repeatedly, ten times or more. The chain has TRBV19 and TRBJ2-3; TRBD1 might be the D (6 bases). The CDR3 length is 15 residues. The V and J ends lost 5 bases and 5 bases respectively, with 17 bases between them. CDR1 and CDR2 from the germline V gene are LNHDA and SQIVND (reference sequence). The CDR3 region is CASSPTGSIVDTQYF. CDR3 DNA: TGTGCCAGTAGTCCTACAGGGAGTATTGTAGATACGCAGTATTTT.

In this sample, this clonotype turned up many times. The chain uses TRBV7-2 and TRBJ2-1; 13 bases align to TRBD2. V shed 5 bases and J 6 bases; nucleotides not matched to a gene: 4. The CDR3 has 15 residues. Germline values: CDR1 SGHTA, CDR2 FQGNSA. This chain's CDR3 is CASSLTSGRINEQFF. The CDR3 DNA is TGTGCCAGCAGCCTGACTAGCGGGAGGATCAATGAGCAGTTCTTC. Looking up the rest from reference TRBV7-2 and TRBJ2-1 gives the full variable domain: GAGVSQSPSNKVTEKGKDVELRCDPISGHTALYWYRQSLGQGLEFLIYFQGNSAPDKSGLPSDRFSAERTGGSVSTLTIQRTQQEDSAVYLCASSLTSGRINEQFFGPGTRLTVL.

This clonotype was detected many times. CDR3 in DNA: TGTGCCAGCAGCTTTCCAGTAATAGCGGCTTACAATGAGCAGTTCTTC. It specifies CASSFPVIAAYNEQFF. This chain uses TRBV7-9 with TRBJ2-1; a weak D match, TRBD2 (6 bases). Per the germline V gene, CDR1 is SEHNR and CDR2 is FQNEAQ (reference sequence). Trimming stripped 3 bases from V and 4 bases from J, with 16 bases between. CDR3 length: 16 residues.

This clonotype was found a few times. The chain links TRBV24-1 to TRBJ1-5; TRBD1 might be the D (5 bases). The V gene's germline CDR1 is KGHDR and CDR2 SFDVKD. The CDR3 runs 14 residues. Trimming took 6 bases from V and 0 from J, leaving 8 bases between them. For the CDR3, the DNA is TGTGCCACCAGTCAGGGTTTTAGCAATCAGCCCCAGCATTTT. Its protein is CATSQGFSNQPQHF.

This clonotype was observed a few times. The V call is TRBV13, the J call TRBJ2-5; a possible D gene is TRBD1 (5 bases). The V gene lost 1 base and the J gene lost 9 bases, with 21 bases spanning the gap. Germline loops: CDR1 PRHDT, CDR2 FYEKMQ (reference sequence). The CDR3 is made up of 16 amino acids. As DNA, the CDR3 is TGTGCCAGCAGCTTAGCTCAGACAGTTCCTCTTGGGGCCCAGTACTTC. Amino acids: CASSLAQTVPLGAQYF.

The table lists this clonotype with many counts. V usage is TRBV6-2 or TRBV6-3 and J usage is TRBJ2-1; 10 bases are shared with TRBD2. This CDR3 is 17 amino acids long. CDR1 MNHEY and CDR2 SVGEGT come from the germline V gene. The junction had 9 bases not matched to a gene; V was cut back by 4 bases and J by 3 bases. CDR3: CASSLPLAGGGYNEQFF. CDR3 nucleotides: TGTGCCAGCAGTTTACCCTTAGCGGGAGGAGGCTACAATGAGCAGTTCTTC.

Concerning this clonotype itself: This clone may be a read error of a much larger clone one base away. The rearrangement joins TRBV28 to TRBJ1-5; the match to TRBD1 covers 8 bases. V shed 8 bases, J shed 0 bases, and the junction held 12 bases outside the gene matches. The CDR3 length is 17 residues. The germline V gene has CDR1 MDHEN and CDR2 SYDVKM. The CDR3 region has the DNA TGTGCCAGCGGCCAGGACAGGGCTCGGGTTAGCAATCAGCCCCAGCATTTT. It codes for CASGQDRARVSNQPQHF.

The rearrangement links TRBV28 to TRBJ1-1; maybe TRBD1 (5 bases). This CDR3 has 14 amino acids. V was cut by 3 bases and J by 7 bases, with 15 bases left in between. Per germline, CDR1 MDHEN and CDR2 SYDVKM. The CDR3 spells CASSLPQGVSEAFF. In DNA form, the CDR3 reads TGTGCCAGCAGTTTGCCCCAGGGAGTCAGTGAAGCTTTCTTT. The complete variable domain, with remaining parts taken from reference TRBV28 and TRBJ1-1, reads DVKVTQSSRYLVKRTGEKVFLECVQDMDHENMFWYRQDPGLGLRLIYFSYDVKMKEKGDIPEGYSVSREKKERFSLILESASTNQTSMYLCASSLPQGVSEAFFGQGTRLTVV.

This clonotype turned up a few times. This chain joins TRBV9 and TRBJ2-1; 8 bases align to TRBD1. This CDR3 region has 14 residues. Germline V lookup: CDR1 SGDLS, CDR2 YYNGEE. Trimming removed 4 bases from V and 5 bases from J; junction bases left unmatched: 5. CDR3 region: CASSFRDRNNEQFF. CDR3 DNA sequence: TGTGCCAGCAGCTTCCGGGACAGGAACAATGAGCAGTTCTTC. Based on the CDR3 plus reference TRBV9 and TRBJ2-1, the full variable domain is DSGVTQTPKHLITATGQRVTLRCSPRSGDLSVYWYQQSLDQGLQFLIQYYNGEERAKGNILERFSAQQFPDLHSELNLSSLELGDSALYFCASSFRDRNNEQFFGPGTRLTVL.

This clonotype was detected ten times or more. The chain is built from TRBV20-1 and TRBJ1-2; 9 bases match TRBD1. Germline CDR1 and CDR2: DFQATT and SNEGSKA (reference sequence). Trimming removed 5 bases from V and 9 bases from J; junction bases left unmatched: 10. This CDR3 spans 13 amino acids. This chain's CDR3 is CSAYPGQGSSYTF. The CDR3 nucleotides read TGCAGTGCTTATCCGGGACAGGGCTCGAGCTACACCTTC.

There are many counts of this clonotype. The chain combines TRBV9 with TRBJ1-6; D is undetermined. The germline V and J ends were trimmed by 0 bases and 14 bases, with 15 bases remaining between them. From germline, CDR1 is SGDLS and CDR2 YYNGEE. This CDR3 contains 14 residues. Here the CDR3 reads CASSVGQERAALHF. The CDR3 nucleotides are TGTGCCAGCAGCGTAGGACAAGAGAGGGCAGCCCTCCACTTT.

This clonotype was counted many times. The rearrangement uses TRBV7-2 and TRBJ2-3; unclear D gene. V gave up 5 bases and J gave up 4 bases, with 7 bases separating them. The CDR3 runs to 12 residues. Germline CDR1 SGHTA, CDR2 FQGNSA. DNA for the CDR3: TGTGCCAGCAGCCCCGATGCAGATACGCAGTATTTT. Translated, it gives CASSPDADTQYF.

In this sample, this clonotype turned up many times. The V gene is TRBV18, the J gene TRBJ1-6; unclear D gene. This CDR3 comprises 14 residues. The germline gives CDR1 KGHSH, CDR2 LQKENI. The V and J ends lost 4 bases and 8 bases respectively, with 12 bases between them. CDR3 DNA sequence: TGTGCCAGCTCACAGAACGGGAAGTATTCACCCCTCCACTTT. Its protein product is CASSQNGKYSPLHF.

This clonotype turned up a few times. This rearrangement joins TRBV20-1 to TRBJ2-5, with 14 bases that match TRBD2. Germline values: CDR1 DFQATT, CDR2 SNEGSKA (reference sequence). Trimming cost V 5 bases and J 5 bases; bases outside gene matches: 13. The CDR3 runs to 17 residues. This chain's CDR3 is CSAPRLAGGPLYETQYF. The CDR3 DNA sequence: TGCAGTGCTCCGCGACTAGCGGGAGGGCCTTTGTACGAGACCCAGTACTTC.

This clonotype was observed a few times. The rearrangement links TRBV18 to TRBJ2-1; TRBD1 matches 10 bases. The CDR3 is 18 amino acids. Germline CDR1 KGHSH, CDR2 LQKENI. With 4 bases clipped from V and 4 bases from J, the junction kept 13 bases outside the gene matches. The DNA for the CDR3 is TGTGCCAGCTCACTTCCATTTTTGACAGGGGGCATTTACAATGAGCAGTTCTTC. It is translated as CASSLPFLTGGIYNEQFF.

The chain has TRBV27 and TRBJ2-5, with no clear D. The CDR3 has 13 residues. Germline V gene lookup returns CDR1 MNHEY and CDR2 SMNVEV (reference sequence). With 3 bases removed from V and 3 bases from J, the gap between germline ends came to 8 bases. CDR3 in DNA: TGTGCCAGCAGTTTGGTGGAAAAAGAGACCCAGTACTTC. Translated, it gives CASSLVEKETQYF.

This clonotype was counted ten times or more. This sequence joins TRBV2 and TRBJ1-4, with a weak D call TRBD1 (5 bases). There are 13 residues in the CDR3. Trimming cost V 8 bases and J 7 bases, with 14 bases left between them. Germline V lookup: CDR1 SNHLY, CDR2 FYNNEI. The CDR3, as DNA: TGTGCCAGCGAGCGGGACGGGGGTGAAAAACTGTTTTTT. Encoded protein: CASERDGGEKLFF.

The chain links TRBV15 to TRBJ2-3; 7 nucleotides line up with TRBD2. The CDR3 consists of 17 residues. The V gene's germline CDR1 is LNHNV and CDR2 YYDKDF (reference sequence). Trimming took 0 bases from V and 3 from J; bases not matched to a gene: 9. CDR3 in amino acids: CATSRDRGGSKTDTQYF. The CDR3 bases are TGTGCCACCAGCAGAGATCGGGGCGGGAGTAAAACAGATACGCAGTATTTT.

Turning to this clonotype: A much bigger clone sits one base away, suggesting this may be a read error. This sequence joins TRBV2 and TRBJ2-3; D gene uncertain. The J call is in doubt because the DNA end fits TRBJ1-5 better. The CDR3 runs 16 residues. Looked up from germline, CDR1 is SNHLY and CDR2 is FYNNEI. The chain's CDR3 is CASSEAGALPTDTQHF. The DNA of the CDR3 is TGTGCCAGCAGTGAAGCAGGAGCCTTGCCCACAGATACGCAGCATTTT.

The sample holds a few counts of this clonotype. The rearrangement joins TRBV30 to TRBJ1-3, with 12 bases matching TRBD1. The V gene end was trimmed by 4 bases and the J gene end by 3 bases; junction bases not matched to a gene: 13. Germline CDR1 and CDR2: GTSNPN and SVGIG (reference sequence). The CDR3 is made up of 18 amino acids. The DNA for the CDR3 is TGTGCCTGGAAGGACAAACCGGGACAGGGGGCAGGTGGAAACACCATATATTTT. Its translation is CAWKDKPGQGAGGNTIYF.

Many counts were recorded for this clonotype. J is TRBJ2-7 and V is TRBV13; D possibly corresponds to TRBD1 (6 bases). The V gene's germline CDR1 is PRHDT and CDR2 FYEKMQ (reference sequence). The CDR3 is 14 amino acids. Trimming pared 5 bases from V and 1 base from J, leaving 12 bases between. CDR3 sequence: CASSQITGSYEQYF. Written as DNA, the CDR3 is TGTGCCAGCAGCCAAATTACAGGGTCCTACGAGCAGTACTTC.

This clonotype was seen a few times. The rearrangement uses TRBV20-1 and TRBJ2-1; tentatively, D is TRBD2 (6 bases). CDR3 length equals 17 residues. Trimming cost V 6 bases and J 0 bases, with 21 bases left between them. The germline V gene has CDR1 DFQATT and CDR2 SNEGSKA (reference sequence). CDR3 DNA: TGCAGTGCCAACCCGGGACTTCCCACGAGCTCCTACAATGAGCAGTTCTTC. Its protein is CSANPGLPTSSYNEQFF.

This clonotype has ten or more counts. The chain links TRBV12-3 or TRBV12-4 to TRBJ1-2; 9 bases align to TRBD1. The V and J ends lost 6 bases and 4 bases, in that order; junction bases with no gene match: 9. The CDR3 is 15 residues long. The CDR3 nucleotides are TGTGCCAGCAGCCCTTGGGGACAGGGTATCTATGGCTACACCTTC. Its protein product is CASSPWGQGIYGYTF.

The table lists this clonotype with a few counts. The chain joins TRBV19 to TRBJ2-1; 8 bases match TRBD1. The germline V gene encodes CDR1 LNHDA and CDR2 SQIVND (reference sequence). The trim removed 3 bases at V and 4 bases at J, leaving 14 bases unmatched. The CDR3 has 18 amino acids. CDR3 coding DNA: TGTGCCAGTAGTATTGGCAGGGGGCTTAACTGGGTTTACAATGAGCAGTTCTTC. This encodes CASSIGRGLNWVYNEQFF.